The text below deals with one T cell receptor beta chain. This specimen belongs to a study of blood T cell repertoires in COVID-19. Germline V gives CDR1 KGHSH, CDR2 LQKENI. The length of the CDR3 is 14 residues. The ends were cut back, 2 bases at V and 8 bases at J, with 15 bases in the middle. The table came from immunoSEQ multiplex PCR; TCRdb's copy has only in-frame clones and leaves some out. The sample includes roughly 570,000 clones, roughly 91% of them seen just once. This sequence was found in a woman between 45 and 65 years old with COVID-19, enrolled during active disease. The material sequenced was peripheral blood. V usage is TRBV18 and J usage is TRBJ1-2, with D possibly being TRBD1 (5 bases). In DNA, the CDR3 is TGTGCCAGCTCACCATCTGGTAGGGGCGACGGCTACACCTTC. The encoded protein is CASSPSGRGDGYTF.